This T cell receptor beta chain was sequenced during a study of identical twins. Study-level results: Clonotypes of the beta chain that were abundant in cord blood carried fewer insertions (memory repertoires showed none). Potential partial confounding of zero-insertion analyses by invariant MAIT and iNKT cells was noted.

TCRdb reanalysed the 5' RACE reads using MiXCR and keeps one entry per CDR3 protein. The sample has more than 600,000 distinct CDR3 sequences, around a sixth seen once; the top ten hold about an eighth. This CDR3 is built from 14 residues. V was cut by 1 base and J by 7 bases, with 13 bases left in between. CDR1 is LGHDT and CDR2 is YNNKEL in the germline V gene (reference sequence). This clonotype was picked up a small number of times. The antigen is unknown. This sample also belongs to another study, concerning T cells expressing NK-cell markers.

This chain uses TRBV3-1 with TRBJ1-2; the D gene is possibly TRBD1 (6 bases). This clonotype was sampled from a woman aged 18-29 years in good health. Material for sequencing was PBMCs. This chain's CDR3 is CASSQVIGGSGYTF. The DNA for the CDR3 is TGTGCCAGCAGCCAAGTTATAGGGGGTTCTGGCTACACCTTC.